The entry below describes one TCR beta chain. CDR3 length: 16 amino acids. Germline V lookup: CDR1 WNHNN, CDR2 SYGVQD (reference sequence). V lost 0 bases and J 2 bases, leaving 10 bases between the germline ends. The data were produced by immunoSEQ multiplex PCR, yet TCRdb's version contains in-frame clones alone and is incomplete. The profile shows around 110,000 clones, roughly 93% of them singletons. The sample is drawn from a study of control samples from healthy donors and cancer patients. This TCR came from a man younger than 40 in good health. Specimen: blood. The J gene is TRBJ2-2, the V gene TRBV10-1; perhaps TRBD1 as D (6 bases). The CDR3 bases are TGCGCCAGCAGTGAGTCAAACAGGGTCAACACCGGGGAGCTGTTTTTT. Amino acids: CASSESNRVNTGELFF.